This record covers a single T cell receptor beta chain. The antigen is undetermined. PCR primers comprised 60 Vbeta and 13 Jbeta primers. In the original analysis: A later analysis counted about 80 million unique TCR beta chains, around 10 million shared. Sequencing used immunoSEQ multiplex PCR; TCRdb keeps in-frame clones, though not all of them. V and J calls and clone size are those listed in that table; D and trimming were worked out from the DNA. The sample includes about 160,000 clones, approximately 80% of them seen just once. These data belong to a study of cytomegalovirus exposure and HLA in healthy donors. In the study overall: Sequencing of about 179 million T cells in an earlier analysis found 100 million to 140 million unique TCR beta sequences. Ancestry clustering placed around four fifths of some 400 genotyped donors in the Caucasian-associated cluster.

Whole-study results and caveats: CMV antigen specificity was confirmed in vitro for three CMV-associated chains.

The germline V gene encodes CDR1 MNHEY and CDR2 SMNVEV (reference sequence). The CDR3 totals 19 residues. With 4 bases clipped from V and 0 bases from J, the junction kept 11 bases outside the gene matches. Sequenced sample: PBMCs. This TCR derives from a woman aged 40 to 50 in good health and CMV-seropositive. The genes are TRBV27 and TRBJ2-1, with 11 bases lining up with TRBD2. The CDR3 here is CASSSTPGTSGRSYNEQFF. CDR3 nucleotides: TGTGCCAGCAGTTCAACCCCCGGGACTAGCGGCCGCTCCTACAATGAGCAGTTCTTC.